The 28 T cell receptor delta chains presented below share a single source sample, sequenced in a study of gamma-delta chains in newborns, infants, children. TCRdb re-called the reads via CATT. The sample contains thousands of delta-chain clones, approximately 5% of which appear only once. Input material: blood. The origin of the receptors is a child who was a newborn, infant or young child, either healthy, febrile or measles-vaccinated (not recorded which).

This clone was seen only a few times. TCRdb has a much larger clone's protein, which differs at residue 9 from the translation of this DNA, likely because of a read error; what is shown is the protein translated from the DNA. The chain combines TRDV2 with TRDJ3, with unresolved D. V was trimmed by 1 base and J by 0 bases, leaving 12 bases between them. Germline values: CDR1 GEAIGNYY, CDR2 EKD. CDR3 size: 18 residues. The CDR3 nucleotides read TGTGCCTGTGACACGGCGGCCGCGGGCTCCTGGGACACCCGACAGATGTTTTTC. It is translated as CACDTAAAGSWDTRQMFF.

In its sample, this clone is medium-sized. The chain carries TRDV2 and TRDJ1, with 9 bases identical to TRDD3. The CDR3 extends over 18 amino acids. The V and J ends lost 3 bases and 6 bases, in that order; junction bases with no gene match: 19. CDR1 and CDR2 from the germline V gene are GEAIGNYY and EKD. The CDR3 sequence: CACDALNSLGDQTYKLIF. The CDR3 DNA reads TGTGCCTGTGACGCTTTAAACTCCCTGGGGGATCAGACTTATAAACTCATCTTT.

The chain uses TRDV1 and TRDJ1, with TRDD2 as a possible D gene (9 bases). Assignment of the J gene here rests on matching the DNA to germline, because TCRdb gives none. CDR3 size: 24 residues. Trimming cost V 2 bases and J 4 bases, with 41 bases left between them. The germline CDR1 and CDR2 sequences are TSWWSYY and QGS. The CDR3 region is CALGEGIGGLPTGVGDSEGDKLIF. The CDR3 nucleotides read TGTGCTCTTGGGGAAGGGATTGGAGGCCTTCCTACAGGAGTGGGGGATTCCGAGGGCGATAAACTCATCTTT.

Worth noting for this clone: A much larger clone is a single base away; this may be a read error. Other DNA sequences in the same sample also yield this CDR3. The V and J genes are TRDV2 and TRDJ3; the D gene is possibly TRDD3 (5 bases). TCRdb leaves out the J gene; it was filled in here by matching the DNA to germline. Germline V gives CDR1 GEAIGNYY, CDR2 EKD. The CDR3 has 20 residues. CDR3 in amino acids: CACDTGWGSSSSWDTRQMFF. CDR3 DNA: TGTGCCTGCGACACCGGTTGGGGCTCTTCAAGCTCCTGGGACACCCGACAGATGTTTTTC.

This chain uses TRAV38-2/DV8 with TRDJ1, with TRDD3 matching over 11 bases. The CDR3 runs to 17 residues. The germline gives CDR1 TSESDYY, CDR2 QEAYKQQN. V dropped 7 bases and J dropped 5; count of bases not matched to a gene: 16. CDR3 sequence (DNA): TGTGCTTATCTTTCCTACAACTGGGGGATAGACGGGGATAAACTCATCTTT. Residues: CAYLSYNWGIDGDKLIF.

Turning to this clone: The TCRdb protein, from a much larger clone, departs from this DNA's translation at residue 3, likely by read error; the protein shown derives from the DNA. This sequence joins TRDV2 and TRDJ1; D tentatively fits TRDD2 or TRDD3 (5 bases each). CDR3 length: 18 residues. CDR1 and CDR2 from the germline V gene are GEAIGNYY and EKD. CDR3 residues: CARDPIPVLEMYTDKLIF. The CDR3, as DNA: TGTGCCCGTGACCCTATTCCTGTACTGGAGATGTACACCGATAAACTCATCTTT.

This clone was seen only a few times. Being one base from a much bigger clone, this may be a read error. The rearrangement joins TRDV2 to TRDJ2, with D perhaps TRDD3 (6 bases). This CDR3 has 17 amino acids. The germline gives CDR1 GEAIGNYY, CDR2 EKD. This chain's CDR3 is CACDTVRGTSLTAQPFF. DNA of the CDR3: TGTGCCTGTGACACCGTAAGGGGGACTTCTTTGACAGCACAACCCTTCTTT.

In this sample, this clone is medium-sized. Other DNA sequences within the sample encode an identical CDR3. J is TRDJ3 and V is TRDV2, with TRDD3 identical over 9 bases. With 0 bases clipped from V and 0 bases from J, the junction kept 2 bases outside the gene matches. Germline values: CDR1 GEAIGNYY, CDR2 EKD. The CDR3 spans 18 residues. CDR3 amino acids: CACDTGGYSSWDTRQMFF. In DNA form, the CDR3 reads TGTGCCTGTGACACCGGGGGATACAGCTCCTGGGACACCCGACAGATGTTTTTC.

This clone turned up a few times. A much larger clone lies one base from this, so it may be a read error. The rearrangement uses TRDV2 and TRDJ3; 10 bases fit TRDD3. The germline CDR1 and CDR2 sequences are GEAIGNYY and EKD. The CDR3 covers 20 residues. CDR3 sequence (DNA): TGTGCCTGTGACACCGTACTGGGGGATTACAGCTCCTGGGACACCCGACAGTTGTTTTTC. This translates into CACDTVLGDYSSWDTRQLFF.

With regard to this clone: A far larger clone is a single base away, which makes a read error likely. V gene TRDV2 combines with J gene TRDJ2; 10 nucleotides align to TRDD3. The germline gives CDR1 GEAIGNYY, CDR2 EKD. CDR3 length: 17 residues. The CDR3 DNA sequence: TGTGCCTGTGACACCGTAGAACTGGGGGATTTGGCAGCACAACTCTTCTTT. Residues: CACDTVELGDLAAQLFF.

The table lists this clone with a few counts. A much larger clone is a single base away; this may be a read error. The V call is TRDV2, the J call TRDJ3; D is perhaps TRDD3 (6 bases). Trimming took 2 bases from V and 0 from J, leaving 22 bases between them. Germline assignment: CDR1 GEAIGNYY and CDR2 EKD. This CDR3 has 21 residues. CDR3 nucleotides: TGTGCCTGTGACAGTGCGGACAACCGGGGGACCCCCTCCTGGGACACCCGACAGATGTTTTTC. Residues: CACDSADNRGTPSWDTRQMFF.

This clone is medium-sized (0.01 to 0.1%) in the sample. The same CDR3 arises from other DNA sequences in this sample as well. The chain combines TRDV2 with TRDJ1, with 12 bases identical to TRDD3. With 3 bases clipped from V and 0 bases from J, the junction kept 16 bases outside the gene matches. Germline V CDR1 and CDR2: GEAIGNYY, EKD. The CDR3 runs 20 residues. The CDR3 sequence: CACDPLLGDTSSGDTDKLIF. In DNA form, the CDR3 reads TGTGCCTGTGACCCATTACTGGGGGATACTTCGTCTGGGGACACCGATAAACTCATCTTT.

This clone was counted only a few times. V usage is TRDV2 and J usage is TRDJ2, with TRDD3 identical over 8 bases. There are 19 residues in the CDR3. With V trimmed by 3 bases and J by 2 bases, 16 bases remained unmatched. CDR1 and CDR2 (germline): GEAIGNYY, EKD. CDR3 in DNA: TGTGCCTGTGACCCCCTACTGGGGATACCCAAGGGGTTGACAGCACAACTCTTCTTT. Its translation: CACDPLLGIPKGLTAQLFF.

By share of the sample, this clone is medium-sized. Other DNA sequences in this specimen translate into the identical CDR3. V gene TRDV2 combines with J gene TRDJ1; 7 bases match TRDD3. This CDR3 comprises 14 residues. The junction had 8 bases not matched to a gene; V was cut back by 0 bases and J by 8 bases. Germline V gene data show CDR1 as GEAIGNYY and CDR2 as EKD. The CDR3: CACDTVGGGPKLIF. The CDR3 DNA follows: TGTGCCTGTGACACCGTTGGTGGGGGACCGAAACTCATCTTT.

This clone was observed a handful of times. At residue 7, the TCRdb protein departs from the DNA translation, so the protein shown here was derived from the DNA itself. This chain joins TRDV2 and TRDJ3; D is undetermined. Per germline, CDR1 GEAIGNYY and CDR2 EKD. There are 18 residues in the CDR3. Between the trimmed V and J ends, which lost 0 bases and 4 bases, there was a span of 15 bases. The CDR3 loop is CACDTGKALSWDTRQMFF. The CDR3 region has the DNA TGTGCCTGTGACACCGGGAAGGCATTGTCGTGGGACACCCGACAGATGTTTTTC.

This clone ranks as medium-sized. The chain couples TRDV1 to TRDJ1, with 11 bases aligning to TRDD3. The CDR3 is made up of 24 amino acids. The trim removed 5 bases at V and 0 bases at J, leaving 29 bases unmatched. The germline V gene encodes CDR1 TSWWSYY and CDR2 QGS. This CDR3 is CALGSPTFNAGGYRRGGYTDKLIF. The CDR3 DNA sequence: TGTGCTCTTGGGTCTCCTACGTTTAACGCTGGGGGATACAGACGGGGAGGTTACACCGATAAACTCATCTTT.

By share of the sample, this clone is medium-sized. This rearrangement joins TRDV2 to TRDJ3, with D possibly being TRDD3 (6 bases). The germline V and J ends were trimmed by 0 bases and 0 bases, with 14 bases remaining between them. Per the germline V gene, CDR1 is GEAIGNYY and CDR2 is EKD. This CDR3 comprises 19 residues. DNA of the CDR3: TGTGCCTGTGACACCGTGTGGGGGTCAAACTCCTGGGACACCCGACAGATGTTTTTC. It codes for CACDTVWGSNSWDTRQMFF.

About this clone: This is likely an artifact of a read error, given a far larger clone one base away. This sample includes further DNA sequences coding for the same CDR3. The CDR3 reads CACDTLPGGPYTDKLIF. CDR3 in DNA: TGTGCCTGCGACACGCTCCCTGGGGGGCCGTACACCGATAAACTCATCTTT. This chain links TRDV2 with TRDJ1; 7 nucleotides match TRDD3. Germline CDR1 is GEAIGNYY and CDR2 is EKD. This CDR3 is 17 amino acids long.

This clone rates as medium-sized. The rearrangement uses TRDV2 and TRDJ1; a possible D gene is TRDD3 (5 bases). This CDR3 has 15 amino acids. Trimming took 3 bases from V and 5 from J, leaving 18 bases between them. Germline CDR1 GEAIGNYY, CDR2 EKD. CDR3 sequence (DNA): TGTGCCTGTGACTCTATCGAGGGGGCCGTGGATAAACTCATCTTT. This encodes CACDSIEGAVDKLIF.

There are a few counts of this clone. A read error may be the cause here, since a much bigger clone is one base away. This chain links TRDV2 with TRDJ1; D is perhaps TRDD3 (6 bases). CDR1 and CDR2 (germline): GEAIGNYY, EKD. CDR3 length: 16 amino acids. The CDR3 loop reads CARDGLGIPQADKLIF. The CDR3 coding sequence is TGTGCCCGTGACGGGCTGGGGATCCCCCAGGCCGATAAACTCATCTTT.

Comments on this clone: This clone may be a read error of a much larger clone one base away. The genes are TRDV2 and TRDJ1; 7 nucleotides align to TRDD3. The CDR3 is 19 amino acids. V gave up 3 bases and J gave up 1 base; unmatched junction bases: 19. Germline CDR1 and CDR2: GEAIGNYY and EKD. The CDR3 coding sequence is TGTGCCTGTGACCGTGTTACGGGGATAGAGAGACAGTGCACCGATAAACTCATCTTT. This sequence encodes CACDRVTGIERQCTDKLIF.

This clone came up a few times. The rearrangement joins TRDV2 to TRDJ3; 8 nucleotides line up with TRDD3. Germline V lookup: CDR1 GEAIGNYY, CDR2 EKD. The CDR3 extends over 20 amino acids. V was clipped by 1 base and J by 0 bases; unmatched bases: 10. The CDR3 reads CACDTISLGDRSWDTRQMFF. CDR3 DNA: TGTGCCTGTGACACGATAAGTCTGGGGGACCGCTCCTGGGACACCCGACAGATGTTTTTC.

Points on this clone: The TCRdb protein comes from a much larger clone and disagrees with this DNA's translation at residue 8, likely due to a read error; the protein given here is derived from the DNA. CDR3 amino acids: CACDQVSPSASYTDKLIF. The CDR3 bases are TGTGCCTGTGACCAAGTATCGCCCTCGGCCAGTTACACCGATAAACTCATCTTT. The J gene is TRDJ1, the V gene TRDV2; D remains ambiguous. Germline CDR1 GEAIGNYY, CDR2 EKD. The CDR3 spans 18 residues. Between the trimmed V and J ends, which lost 3 bases and 0 bases, there was a span of 22 bases.

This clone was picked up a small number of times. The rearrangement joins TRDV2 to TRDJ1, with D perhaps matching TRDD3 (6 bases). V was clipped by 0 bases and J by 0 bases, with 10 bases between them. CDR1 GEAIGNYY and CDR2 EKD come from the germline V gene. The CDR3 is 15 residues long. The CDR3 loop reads CACDTLGTYTDKLIF. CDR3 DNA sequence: TGTGCCTGTGACACCCTGGGGACCTACACCGATAAACTCATCTTT.

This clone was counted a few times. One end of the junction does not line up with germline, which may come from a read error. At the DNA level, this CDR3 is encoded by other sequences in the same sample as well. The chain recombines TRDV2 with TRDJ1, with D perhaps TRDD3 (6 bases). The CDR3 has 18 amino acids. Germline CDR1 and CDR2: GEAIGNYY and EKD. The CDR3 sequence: CACDSLRRTGFDTDKLIF. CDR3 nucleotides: TGTGCCTGCGACAGTCTACGACGTACTGGGTTTGATACCGATAAACTCATCTTT.

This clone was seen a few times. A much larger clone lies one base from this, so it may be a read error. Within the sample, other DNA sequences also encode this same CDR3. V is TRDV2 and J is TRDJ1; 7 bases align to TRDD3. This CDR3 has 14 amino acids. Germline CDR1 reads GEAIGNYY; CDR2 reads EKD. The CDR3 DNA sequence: TGTGCCTGTGGCACCTGGGGGTACACCGATAAACTCATCTTT. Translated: CACGTWGYTDKLIF.

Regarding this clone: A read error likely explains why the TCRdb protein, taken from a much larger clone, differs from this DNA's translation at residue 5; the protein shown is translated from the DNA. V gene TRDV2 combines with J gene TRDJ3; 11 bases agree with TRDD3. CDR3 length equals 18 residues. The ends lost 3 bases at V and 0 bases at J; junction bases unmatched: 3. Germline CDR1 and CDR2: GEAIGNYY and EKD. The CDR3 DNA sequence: TGTGCCTGTGACGATACTGGGGGATACTCCTGGGACACCCGACAGATGTTTTTC. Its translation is CACDDTGGYSWDTRQMFF.

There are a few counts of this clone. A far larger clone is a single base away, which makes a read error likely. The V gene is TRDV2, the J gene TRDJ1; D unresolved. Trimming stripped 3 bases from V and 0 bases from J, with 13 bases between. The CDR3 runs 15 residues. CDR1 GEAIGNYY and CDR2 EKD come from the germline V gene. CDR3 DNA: TGTGCCTGTGACGCTCTACTTCTGTACACCGATAAACTCATCTTT. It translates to CACDALLLYTDKLIF.